What follows are 22 T cell receptor beta chains derived from one specimen sequenced in a study of human T cells and chemical hapten exposure. Time point specified: patch test 1, 2 weeks after DPC sensitization. Treatment meaning: therapeutic diphenylcyclopropenone sensitization with weekly scalp DPC. Extraction of total RNA was performed on unfractionated whole blood. MiXCR, run by TCRdb on the RACE reads, gives a single entry per CDR3 protein. Found here are tens of thousands of distinct CDR3 sequences, more than 9.5% of them singletons; the top ten hold around 2%. Sequencing used whole blood, obtained in connection with sensitization to the hapten diphenylcyclopropenone (DPC). The receptors stem from a woman aged 40 to 50 with alopecia areata. Some clones in this sample may be carry-over from other donors' samples.

V and J are TRBV2 and TRBJ2-1, with D perhaps matching TRBD2 (7 bases). With 2 bases removed from V and 2 bases from J, the gap between germline ends came to 10 bases. Germline assignment: CDR1 SNHLY and CDR2 FYNNEI. The CDR3 covers 15 residues. DNA of the CDR3: TGTGCCAGCAGTGAAAAGGGGGGGCCCTACAATGAGCAGTTCTTC. Residues: CASSEKGGPYNEQFF.

The rearrangement uses TRBV7-2 and TRBJ2-5; D is possibly TRBD2 (7 bases). The CDR3 is 15 residues long. V was pared by 5 bases and J by 1 base, with 14 bases between. The germline V gene encodes CDR1 SGHTA and CDR2 FQGNSA. CDR3 nucleotides: TGTGCCAGCAGCCAGCTGCGGGGGCCCCAAGAGACCCAGTACTTC. Translating it yields CASSQLRGPQETQYF.

The V gene is TRBV6-5, the J gene TRBJ2-7, with D hard to call. V shed 0 bases and J shed 7 bases, with 4 bases lying between them. CDR3 length equals 11 residues. The germline gives CDR1 MNHEY, CDR2 SVGAGI. For the CDR3, the DNA is TGTGCCAGCAGTTACTCGGGGGAGCAGTACTTC. Amino acid sequence: CASSYSGEQYF.

This rearrangement joins TRBV12-3 or TRBV12-4 to TRBJ2-7; weak D call: TRBD2 (6 bases). The V end lost 6 bases, the J end lost 0 bases, and 15 bases lay between the germline ends. The CDR3 totals 15 residues. The CDR3 sequence is CASSRGVGGSYEQYF. CDR3 in DNA: TGTGCCAGCAGCCGAGGGGTGGGGGGCTCCTACGAGCAGTACTTC.

The gene calls are TRBV28 and TRBJ2-1; TRBD2 matches at 7 bases. Germline CDR1 is MDHEN and CDR2 is SYDVKM. The CDR3 has 14 residues. J lost 8 bases, V lost 5 bases, and 9 bases had no gene match. In nucleotides, the CDR3 is TGTGCCAGCAGTCAAGGTCTCGCGGGGGATGAGCAGTTCTTC. The encoded protein is CASSQGLAGDEQFF.

This clonotype was seen more than once but under ten times. The CDR3 reads CASNGLAGVTGELFF. The CDR3 nucleotides are TGTGCCAGCAATGGACTAGCGGGGGTTACCGGGGAGCTGTTTTTT. The J gene is TRBJ2-2, the V gene TRBV6-2 or TRBV6-3; 13 bases match TRBD2. The V gene end was trimmed by 7 bases and the J gene end by 5 bases; junction bases not matched to a gene: 4. The length of the CDR3 is 15 residues. Germline V gene sequence: CDR1 MNHEY, CDR2 SVGEGT.

This clonotype was picked up a small number of times. V gene TRBV30 combines with J gene TRBJ2-1; no firm D call. This CDR3 has 12 residues. V was pared by 0 bases and J by 10 bases, with 10 bases between. Germline CDR1 and CDR2: GTSNPN and SVGIG (reference sequence). The DNA of the CDR3 is TGTGCCTGGAGTGTACGAGAGGAAGAGCAGTTCTTC. Translated, it gives CAWSVREEEQFF.

This clonotype was detected many times. The chain couples TRBV7-6 to TRBJ2-3; D is unresolved. V was shortened by 4 bases and J by 6 bases, with 5 bases between the two germline ends. The CDR3 is made up of 11 amino acids. Germline V gene data show CDR1 as SGHVS and CDR2 as FNYEAQ. CDR3 in amino acids: CASSSYDTQYF. The CDR3 region has the DNA TGTGCCAGCAGCTCGTATGATACGCAGTATTTT.

The gene calls are TRBV2 and TRBJ2-7, with D maybe TRBD2 (6 bases). Trimming took off 3 bases at V and 2 bases at J, with 20 bases between the two ends. The germline CDR1 and CDR2 sequences are SNHLY and FYNNEI. The CDR3 runs 17 residues. The CDR3 DNA sequence: TGTGCCAGCAGTGATCCCCCCGCCCGGGAGTCCGCCTACGAGCAGTACTTC. As protein: CASSDPPARESAYEQYF.

This rearrangement joins TRBV28 to TRBJ1-4; D gene uncertain. Germline CDR1 is MDHEN and CDR2 is SYDVKM. Between the trimmed V and J ends, which lost 6 bases and 6 bases, there was a span of 14 bases. The CDR3 runs to 14 residues. The CDR3 region is CASRNRASDEKLFF. CDR3 bases: TGTGCCAGCAGGAACCGGGCCTCGGATGAAAAACTGTTTTTT.

This clonotype was picked up many times. One end of the junction varies from germline; a read error may be responsible. This CDR3 is CASTPWRRVGTEAFF. The CDR3 DNA is TGTGCTAGCACTCCCTGGCGCAGGGTAGGAACTGAAGCTTTCTTT. The V call is TRBV7-7, the J call TRBJ1-1; tentatively, D is TRBD1 (5 bases). CDR3 length: 15 residues. Germline assignment: CDR1 SSHAT and CDR2 FNYEAQ (reference sequence).

The rearrangement links TRBV21-1 to TRBJ2-1; the table gives TRBD2 as D, unverified against the DNA. TRBV21-1 is tagged as a pseudogene. The CDR3 is 16 residues long. The CDR3 loop is CASSKAASGGANEQFF. CDR3 nucleotide sequence: TGTGCCAGCAGCAAAGCGGCTAGCGGGGGGGCAAATGAGCAGTTCTTC.

There are a few counts of this clonotype. The V and J genes are TRBV4-1 and TRBJ2-1, with 15 bases aligning to TRBD2. CDR3 length: 17 amino acids. Germline values: CDR1 MGHRA, CDR2 YSYEKL. J was trimmed by 8 bases and V by 4 bases; bases with no gene match: 9. The CDR3, as DNA: TGCGCCAGCAGCCCCGGACTAGCGGGAGGGCCAGCCCATGAGCAGTTCTTC. This translates into CASSPGLAGGPAHEQFF.

At least ten counts were recorded for this clonotype. The chain uses TRBV14 and TRBJ1-6; TRBD1 aligns across 7 bases. Germline CDR1 SGHDN, CDR2 FVKESK. CDR3 length: 16 residues. Trimming cost V 1 base and J 9 bases; bases outside gene matches: 9. CDR3 coding DNA: TGTGCCAGCAGCCAAGGGAGGGGGCCAATGATTTCACCCCTCCACTTT. It codes for CASSQGRGPMISPLHF.

This clonotype has a count of ten or more. V is TRBV7-6 and J is TRBJ2-3; 8 bases are a match to TRBD1. Germline V CDR1 and CDR2: SGHVS, FNYEAQ. This CDR3 spans 15 amino acids. V dropped 5 bases and J dropped 2; count of bases not matched to a gene: 6. CDR3 in amino acids: CASSPSTGATDTQYF. The DNA of the CDR3 is TGTGCCAGCAGCCCTTCGACAGGGGCCACAGATACGCAGTATTTT.

This clonotype was seen a few times. The chain links TRBV20-1 to TRBJ1-6; a weak D match, TRBD1 (6 bases). Germline V gene lookup returns CDR1 DFQATT and CDR2 SNEGSKA (reference sequence). The CDR3 spans 13 residues. Trimming removed 5 bases from V and 8 bases from J, with 13 bases in between. The CDR3 region has the DNA TGCAGTGCTCGAAGGGGGGCCGATTCACCCCTCCACTTT. It yields the protein CSARRGADSPLHF.

This clonotype was recorded many times. The chain employs TRBV5-1 and TRBJ2-5; TRBD2 aligns across 10 bases. The CDR3 spans 18 residues. The ends lost 6 bases at V and 2 bases at J; junction bases unmatched: 16. Germline CDR1 reads SGHRS; CDR2 reads YFSETQ. In DNA form, the CDR3 reads TGCGCCAGCACCCCTCGGGCCCAAAGCGGGGGGGTACAAGAGACCCAGTACTTC. It is translated as CASTPRAQSGGVQETQYF.

This clonotype was seen at least ten times. The CDR3 nucleotides are TGCAGCGTTGGGACAGGGGTCTATGGCTACACCTTC. Amino acid sequence: CSVGTGVYGYTF. The chain combines TRBV29-1 with TRBJ1-2; 9 bases line up with TRBD1. This CDR3 contains 12 residues. V was clipped by 4 bases and J by 4 bases; unmatched bases: 1. The germline V gene encodes CDR1 SQVTM and CDR2 ANQGSEA.

V is TRBV29-1 and J is TRBJ2-2, with 12 bases matching TRBD1. Germline trimming cut 0 bases from V and 3 bases from J; bases unmatched to any gene: 2. The V gene's germline CDR1 is SQVTM and CDR2 ANQGSEA. The CDR3 spans 16 residues. The CDR3 region has the DNA TGCAGCGTTGAAGAGGGACAGGGGGCTTACACCGGGGAGCTGTTTTTT. It translates to CSVEEGQGAYTGELFF.

The chain couples TRBV5-6 to TRBJ2-3; D is uncertain. Germline CDR1 SGHDT, CDR2 YYEEEE. V was clipped by 4 bases and J by 4 bases, with 7 bases between them. The CDR3 length is 12 residues. DNA for the CDR3: TGTGCCAGCAGCCTTATGCCAGATACGCAGTATTTT. Translation gives CASSLMPDTQYF.

This clonotype came up many times. The rearrangement joins TRBV28 to TRBJ1-2, with 8 bases lining up with TRBD1. The CDR3 is made up of 15 amino acids. Per germline, CDR1 MDHEN and CDR2 SYDVKM. V was clipped by 6 bases and J by 4 bases; unmatched bases: 10. The DNA of the CDR3 is TGTGCCAGCAGGAGGTCAGGGGGCCGATTCTATGGCTACACCTTC. Translating gives CASRRSGGRFYGYTF.

At least ten counts were recorded for this clonotype. This chain uses TRBV11-2 with TRBJ2-5, with D possibly being TRBD1 (5 bases). Germline V lookup: CDR1 SGHAT, CDR2 FQNNGV. This CDR3 has 15 amino acids. Trimming pared 2 bases from V and 6 bases from J, leaving 16 bases between. The CDR3 DNA sequence: TGTGCCAGCAGCTTATCATCAGGGCTCGAAAAGACCCAGTACTTC. Its protein product is CASSLSSGLEKTQYF. Using reference TRBV11-2 and TRBJ2-5 for the parts outside the CDR3, the full variable domain is EAGVAQSPRYKIIEKRQSVAFWCNPISGHATLYWYQQILGQGPKLLIQFQNNGVVDDSQLPKDRFSAERLKGVDSTLKIQPAKLEDSAVYLCASSLSSGLEKTQYFGPGTRLLVL.